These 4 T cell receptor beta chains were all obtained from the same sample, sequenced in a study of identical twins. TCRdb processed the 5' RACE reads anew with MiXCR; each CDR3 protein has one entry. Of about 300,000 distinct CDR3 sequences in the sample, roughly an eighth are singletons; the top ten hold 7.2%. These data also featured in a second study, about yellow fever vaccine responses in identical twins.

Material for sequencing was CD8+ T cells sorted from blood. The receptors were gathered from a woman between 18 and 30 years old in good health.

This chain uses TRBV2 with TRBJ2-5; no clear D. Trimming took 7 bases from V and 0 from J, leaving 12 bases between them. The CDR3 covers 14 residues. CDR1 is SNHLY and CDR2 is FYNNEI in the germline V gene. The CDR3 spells CASMESENQETQYF. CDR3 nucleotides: TGTGCCAGCATGGAGTCTGAAAACCAAGAGACCCAGTACTTC.

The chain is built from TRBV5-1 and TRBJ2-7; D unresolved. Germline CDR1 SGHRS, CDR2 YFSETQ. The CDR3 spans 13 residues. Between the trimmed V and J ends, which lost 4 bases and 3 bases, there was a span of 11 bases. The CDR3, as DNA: TGCGCCAGCAGCCCTGACGGTGGCTACGAGCAGTACGTC. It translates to CASSPDGGYEQYV.

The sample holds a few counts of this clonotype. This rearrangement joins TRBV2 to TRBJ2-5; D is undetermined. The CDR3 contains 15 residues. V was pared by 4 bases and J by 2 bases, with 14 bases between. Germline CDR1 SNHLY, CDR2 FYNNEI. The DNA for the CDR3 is TGTGCCAGCAGTGGTACTACAACGGGTCAAGAGACCCAGTACTTC. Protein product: CASSGTTTGQETQYF.

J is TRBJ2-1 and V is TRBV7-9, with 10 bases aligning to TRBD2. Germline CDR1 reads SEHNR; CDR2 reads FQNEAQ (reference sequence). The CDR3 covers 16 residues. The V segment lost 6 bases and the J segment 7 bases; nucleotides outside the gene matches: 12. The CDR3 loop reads CASRPAGGQKVNEQFF. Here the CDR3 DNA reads TGTGCCAGCAGACCAGCGGGGGGGCAAAAAGTGAATGAGCAGTTCTTC.